The sequence of this T cell receptor (beta chain) was determined in a study of Graves' ophthalmopathy and Graves' hyperthyroidism. This clonotype has ten or more counts. The CDR3 is 11 residues long. Trimming stripped 4 bases from V and 8 bases from J, with 8 bases between. The authors amplified TCR beta CDR3 regions, and they did so from RNA transcripts for repertoire sequencing. Amplification began with first-round RT-PCR using HTBI primers, then second-round multiplex PCR was performed. Each CDR3 protein gets one entry after TCRdb re-called the multiplex PCR reads with MiXCR. The sample has hundreds of thousands of distinct CDR3 sequences, 15% seen once.

Sequenced: peripheral blood. The chain couples TRBV12-3 or TRBV12-4 to TRBJ1-2, with D perhaps TRBD1 (5 bases). The receptor was derived from a woman between 18 and 29 years old with stable Graves' hyperthyroidism. CDR3 bases: TGTGCCAGCAGTTCGGGACGGGGCTACACCTTC. Protein: CASSSGRGYTF.